Listed below are T cell receptor beta chains from one sample, sequenced in a study of blood T cell repertoires in COVID-19. Profiling relied on immunoSEQ multiplex PCR, and the TCRdb table lists in-frame clones only, not all of them. The table has roughly 180,000 clones, roughly nine tenths seen once. The sequenced material came from PBMCs or T cells enriched from blood (not recorded which). These receptors were taken from a woman between 25 and 40 years old who had recovered from COVID-19. Both conserved end residues are trimmed from each CDR3. Fields, in order: V gene, clone size, CDR3 protein. For some rows the clone size is stated as once, few or many, or as a class when expanded; others skip it.

TRBV27 NA ASSLNSRSNTEAF
TRBV9 NA ASSVDQSVFRDRGNSPLH
TRBV6-2/TRBV6-3 NA ASSYTSPRQGINQPQH
TRBV12-3/TRBV12-4 NA ASSFQVNEKLF
TRBV7-2 NA ASSLGGFSSYEQY
TRBV18 NA ASSPLELNTIY
TRBV10-3 NA AISEGTGERDGYT
TRBV27 NA ASSQRQGGTEAF
TRBV6-5 NA ASSYSAGGDEQY
TRBV10-3 NA ASSPPGQYGYT
TRBV27 NA ASSSGDRGHQPQH
TRBV27 once ASSFAFRGKGQPQH
TRBV28 NA ASSLLAVTNEKLF
TRBV5-4 NA ASSLGDRSYGYT
TRBV6-5 NA ASSLAEGSPLH
TRBV20-1 NA SASLGSSYNEQF
TRBV7-2 NA ASSFPLGAREAF
TRBV12-5 once ASGSLGTENGYT
TRBV24-1 NA ATGEAGVRINEQF
TRBV19 NA ASTTDRGAEAF
TRBV5-1 NA ASSLGGGAAYNEQF
TRBV27 few ASSRDSLNYGYT
TRBV5-1 NA ASRVGHATNEKLF
TRBV5-4 NA ASSLEIAGAQF
TRBV19 NA ASRTGAMNTEAF
TRBV7-2 NA ASSTRPGSSYEQY
TRBV30 NA AWTPGGFVETQY
TRBV7-3 NA ASSFSLLGPWGNEQF
TRBV5-5 once ASSPTGYTEAF